Below, 24 T cell receptor beta chains from the same sample are listed, as sequenced in a study of CD8 T cells in Susac syndrome. Reverse transcription used roughly 0.5 to 1 ug RNA and random hexamers. TCRdb re-derived calls from the immunoSEQ multiplex PCR reads in MiXCR, one entry per CDR3 protein. The table lists around 300,000 distinct CDR3 sequences, 75% to 85% of them singletons. The sample comprised CD8+ T cells from PBMCs. The origin of the receptors is a human donor with multiple sclerosis.

V usage is TRBV30 and J usage is TRBJ2-3; TRBD1 might be the D (5 bases). Germline CDR1 is GTSNPN and CDR2 is SVGIG (reference sequence). The CDR3 length is 14 residues. V lost 3 bases and J lost 0, with 10 bases in between. The CDR3 is CAWSQGSSTDTQYF. The CDR3 DNA is TGTGCCTGGAGCCAGGGTTCTAGCACAGATACGCAGTATTTT.

The DNA for the CDR3 is TGTGCCAGCAGCCAAGGCGCGGGAGAGGCCAATGAGCAGTTCTTC. It codes for CASSQGAGEANEQFF. The chain carries TRBV3-1 and TRBJ2-1; 7 nucleotides line up with TRBD2. V shed 1 base, J shed 6 bases, and the junction held 6 bases outside the gene matches. Germline CDR1 LGHDT, CDR2 YNNKEL (reference sequence). The CDR3 spans 15 residues.

This chain uses TRBV29-1 with TRBJ2-2; 9 nucleotides line up with TRBD1. V trimming: 5 bases; J trimming: 3 bases; junction bases outside the gene matches: 7. The CDR3 is 15 amino acids. Germline V lookup: CDR1 SQVTM, CDR2 ANQGSEA. The chain's CDR3 is CSVHGGQGDTGELFF. In DNA form, the CDR3 reads TGCAGCGTTCATGGGGGACAGGGAGACACCGGGGAGCTGTTTTTT.

The J gene is TRBJ2-7, the V gene TRBV5-4; TRBD2 is a possible D gene (6 bases). Germline CDR1 reads SGHNT; CDR2 reads YYREEE (reference sequence). This CDR3 is built from 14 residues. V was trimmed by 2 bases and J by 4 bases, leaving 13 bases between them. CDR3 loop: CASSFQLAPYEQYF. CDR3 bases: TGTGCCAGCAGCTTCCAGCTAGCGCCTTACGAGCAGTACTTC. Based on the CDR3 plus reference TRBV5-4 and TRBJ2-7, the full variable domain is ETGVTQSPTHLIKTRGQQVTLRCSSQSGHNTVSWYQQALGQGPQFIFQYYREEENGRGNFPPRFSGLQFPNYSSELNVNALELDDSALYLCASSFQLAPYEQYFGPGTRLTVT.

The rearrangement uses TRBV9 and TRBJ2-2; D call uncertain. V was pared by 0 bases and J by 3 bases, with 6 bases between. The CDR3 is 14 residues long. The V gene's germline CDR1 is SGDLS and CDR2 YYNGEE. DNA for the CDR3: TGTGCCAGCAGCGTAGAGTCGGACACCGGGGAGCTGTTTTTT. This gives the protein CASSVESDTGELFF.

The chain's CDR3 is CASSQGSSYGYTF. The CDR3 DNA reads TGTGCCAGTAGCCAAGGTTCGTCCTATGGCTACACCTTC. The chain has TRBV19 and TRBJ1-2; D call uncertain. Germline lookup yields CDR1 LNHDA and CDR2 SQIVND (reference sequence). This CDR3 contains 13 residues. V shed 6 bases and J shed 4 bases, with 12 bases lying between them.

The table lists this clonotype with a few counts. The chain employs TRBV30 and TRBJ2-7; D might be TRBD1 (6 bases). This CDR3 has 14 amino acids. Per the germline V gene, CDR1 is GTSNPN and CDR2 is SVGIG (reference sequence). Trimming pared 0 bases from V and 4 bases from J, leaving 13 bases between. The CDR3 DNA follows: TGTGCCTGGAGTGTCGGTCAGGGGTCATACGAGCAGTACTTC. It yields the protein CAWSVGQGSYEQYF.

This chain connects TRBV7-9 to TRBJ2-1, with 14 bases aligning to TRBD2. After removal of 5 bases from V and 2 bases from J, the junction contained 5 bases not matched to a gene. The CDR3 has 17 amino acids. From germline, CDR1 is SEHNR and CDR2 FQNEAQ (reference sequence). The CDR3 DNA follows: TGTGCCAGCAGCCCCGGGGGACTAGCGGGAGCCTACAATGAGCAGTTCTTC. Its protein is CASSPGGLAGAYNEQFF.

The chain links TRBV7-2 to TRBJ2-5; 12 bases align to TRBD2. CDR1 is SGHTA and CDR2 is FQGNSA in the germline V gene. V was pared by 5 bases and J by 1 base, with 14 bases of the junction left unmatched. CDR3 length equals 19 residues. The CDR3, as DNA: TGTGCCAGCAGCCCGCACCTAGCGGGAGGGACCATTCTCCAAGAGACCCAGTACTTC. It is translated as CASSPHLAGGTILQETQYF.

The CDR3 here is CASSPDPYGQGSQPQHF. DNA of the CDR3: TGCGCCAGCAGCCCAGATCCTTATGGGCAGGGAAGTCAGCCCCAGCATTTT. This chain joins TRBV4-1 and TRBJ1-5; TRBD1 might be the D (5 bases). Germline CDR1 reads MGHRA; CDR2 reads YSYEKL. With 4 bases removed from V and 6 bases from J, the gap between germline ends came to 22 bases. The CDR3 contains 17 residues.

The chain links TRBV28 to TRBJ2-7; the D is unclear. Trimming shortened V by 6 bases and J by 2 bases, and 14 bases separated the two germline ends. The germline V gene encodes CDR1 MDHEN and CDR2 SYDVKM. The CDR3 is 14 residues long. CDR3 in DNA: TGTGCCAGCAGCACAAGACCGAGACCCTACGAGCAGTACTTC. Protein sequence: CASSTRPRPYEQYF.

The sample holds a few counts of this clonotype. J is TRBJ2-7 and V is TRBV29-1; TRBD2 is a possible D gene (6 bases). Germline V gene lookup returns CDR1 SQVTM and CDR2 ANQGSEA. This CDR3 is built from 12 residues. Trimming took 7 bases from V and 5 from J, leaving 15 bases between them. The CDR3, as DNA: TGCAGCGGGATGGGGGGTAACCACGAGCAGTACTTC. It specifies CSGMGGNHEQYF.

The V gene is TRBV7-9, the J gene TRBJ2-5; D possibly uses TRBD1 or TRBD2 (5 bases each). The CDR3 has 14 amino acids. Trimming took off 10 bases at V and 4 bases at J, with 19 bases between the two ends. Germline lookup yields CDR1 SEHNR and CDR2 FQNEAQ (reference sequence). The CDR3 bases are TGTGCCACCAACCCCTCGGGGCTCGGAGAGACCCAGTACTTC. This sequence encodes CATNPSGLGETQYF.

The CDR3 sequence: CASRPGTSGALQEQFF. CDR3 nucleotides: TGTGCCAGCAGACCGGGGACTAGCGGGGCTCTGCAGGAGCAGTTCTTC. This rearrangement joins TRBV7-9 to TRBJ2-1, with TRBD2 matching 13 bases. CDR1 is SEHNR, CDR2 FQNEAQ, per germline (reference sequence). The CDR3 totals 16 residues. The V and J ends lost 6 bases and 10 bases, in that order; junction bases with no gene match: 12.

The chain uses TRBV25-1 and TRBJ2-1, with 13 positions matching TRBD2. The CDR3 runs 17 residues. Germline V gene data show CDR1 as MGHDK and CDR2 as SYGVNS. V lost 2 bases, J lost 6 bases, and 7 bases stayed unmatched. Here the CDR3 reads CASSEGLAGVLSNEQFF. CDR3 nucleotide sequence: TGTGCCAGCAGTGAAGGACTAGCGGGGGTCCTCTCCAATGAGCAGTTCTTC.

The J gene is TRBJ1-1, the V gene TRBV24-1, with D perhaps TRBD1 (5 bases). The CDR3 is 17 amino acids. Germline CDR1 KGHDR, CDR2 SFDVKD. With 2 bases removed from V and 3 bases from J, the gap between germline ends came to 18 bases. CDR3 coding DNA: TGTGCCACCAGTGATTCGGGTCCGGGGGAGAGGGACACTGAAGCTTTCTTT. The encoded protein is CATSDSGPGERDTEAFF.

The chain uses TRBV5-6 and TRBJ1-5; D perhaps matches TRBD1 (6 bases). The V and J ends lost 2 bases and 9 bases respectively, with 18 bases between them. The germline CDR1 and CDR2 sequences are SGHDT and YYEEEE. This CDR3 has 15 amino acids. The CDR3 protein is CASSFGGGRETPQHF. CDR3 DNA: TGTGCCAGCAGCTTTGGTGGGGGCAGGGAGACGCCCCAGCATTTT.

The J gene is TRBJ2-7, the V gene TRBV6-2 or TRBV6-3; TRBD2 agrees at 9 bases. The V gene end was trimmed by 6 bases and the J gene end by 3 bases; junction bases not matched to a gene: 12. Germline loops: CDR1 MNHEY, CDR2 SVGEGT. This CDR3 has 16 residues. The CDR3 is CASRRHSGTSLYEQYF. The CDR3 bases are TGTGCCAGCAGGCGCCACTCCGGGACTAGCCTCTACGAGCAGTACTTC.

This chain links TRBV9 with TRBJ2-3; weak D call: TRBD2 (5 bases). The CDR3 length is 14 residues. Trimming left V 2 bases short and J 1 base short, with 8 bases between. CDR1 is SGDLS and CDR2 is YYNGEE in the germline V gene. CDR3 in amino acids: CASSVDGGTDTQYF. In nucleotides, the CDR3 is TGTGCCAGCAGCGTTGACGGGGGCACAGATACGCAGTATTTT.

Only one count was recorded for this clonotype. The chain is built from TRBV6-5 and TRBJ2-5; 8 bases map to TRBD2. V gave up 2 bases and J gave up 4 bases; unmatched junction bases: 6. Germline-derived CDR1 and CDR2 are MNHEY and SVGAGI. This CDR3 comprises 15 residues. The CDR3 region has the DNA TGTGCCAGCAGTTACCCAGCGGGAGTCGGAGAGACCCAGTACTTC. It specifies CASSYPAGVGETQYF.

The count of this clonotype is one. The chain uses TRBV28 and TRBJ1-5; D unclear. Germline-derived CDR1 and CDR2 are MDHEN and SYDVKM. Trimming took 6 bases from V and 3 from J, leaving 6 bases between them. The CDR3 is 12 amino acids. DNA of the CDR3: TGTGCCAGCAGGTGGACCAATCAGCCCCAGCATTTT. Amino acids: CASRWTNQPQHF.

The rearrangement links TRBV28 to TRBJ2-7; 11 bases fit TRBD2. The trim removed 3 bases at V and 0 bases at J, leaving 4 bases unmatched. The V gene's germline CDR1 is MDHEN and CDR2 SYDVKM. This CDR3 is built from 16 residues. In nucleotides, the CDR3 is TGTGCCAGCAGTTTCACCCTAGCGGGGGGCTCCTACGAGCAGTACTTC. Its protein is CASSFTLAGGSYEQYF.

The chain uses TRBV4-3 and TRBJ2-5, with D perhaps TRBD2 (5 bases). Trimming left V 3 bases short and J 4 bases short, with 15 bases between. Germline CDR1 and CDR2: LGHNA and YSLEER. The CDR3 runs to 15 residues. This chain's CDR3 is CASSHPGHLAETQYF. The CDR3, as DNA: TGCGCCAGCAGCCACCCCGGGCACCTAGCAGAGACCCAGTACTTC.

The gene calls are TRBV6-5 and TRBJ2-7, with 7 positions matching TRBD2. V trimming: 5 bases; J trimming: 6 bases; junction bases outside the gene matches: 10. Germline V gene data show CDR1 as MNHEY and CDR2 as SVGAGI. This CDR3 has 14 residues. The CDR3 DNA is TGTGCCAGCAGTCAAGCGGGGATGACGGGCGAGCAGTACTTC. Translation gives CASSQAGMTGEQYF.